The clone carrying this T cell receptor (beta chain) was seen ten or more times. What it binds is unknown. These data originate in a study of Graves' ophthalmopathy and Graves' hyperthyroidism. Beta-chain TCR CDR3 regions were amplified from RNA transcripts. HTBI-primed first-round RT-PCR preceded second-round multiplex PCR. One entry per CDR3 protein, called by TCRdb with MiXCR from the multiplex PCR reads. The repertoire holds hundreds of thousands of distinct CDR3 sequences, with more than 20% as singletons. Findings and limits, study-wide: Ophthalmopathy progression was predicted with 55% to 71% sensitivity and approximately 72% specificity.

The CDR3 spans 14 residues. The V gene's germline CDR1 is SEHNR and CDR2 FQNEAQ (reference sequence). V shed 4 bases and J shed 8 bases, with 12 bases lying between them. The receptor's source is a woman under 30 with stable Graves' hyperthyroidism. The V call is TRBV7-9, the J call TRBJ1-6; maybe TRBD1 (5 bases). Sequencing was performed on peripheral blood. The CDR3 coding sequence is TGTGCCAGCAGCTCTCCCGACAGAGATTCACCCCTCCACTTT. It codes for CASSSPDRDSPLHF.